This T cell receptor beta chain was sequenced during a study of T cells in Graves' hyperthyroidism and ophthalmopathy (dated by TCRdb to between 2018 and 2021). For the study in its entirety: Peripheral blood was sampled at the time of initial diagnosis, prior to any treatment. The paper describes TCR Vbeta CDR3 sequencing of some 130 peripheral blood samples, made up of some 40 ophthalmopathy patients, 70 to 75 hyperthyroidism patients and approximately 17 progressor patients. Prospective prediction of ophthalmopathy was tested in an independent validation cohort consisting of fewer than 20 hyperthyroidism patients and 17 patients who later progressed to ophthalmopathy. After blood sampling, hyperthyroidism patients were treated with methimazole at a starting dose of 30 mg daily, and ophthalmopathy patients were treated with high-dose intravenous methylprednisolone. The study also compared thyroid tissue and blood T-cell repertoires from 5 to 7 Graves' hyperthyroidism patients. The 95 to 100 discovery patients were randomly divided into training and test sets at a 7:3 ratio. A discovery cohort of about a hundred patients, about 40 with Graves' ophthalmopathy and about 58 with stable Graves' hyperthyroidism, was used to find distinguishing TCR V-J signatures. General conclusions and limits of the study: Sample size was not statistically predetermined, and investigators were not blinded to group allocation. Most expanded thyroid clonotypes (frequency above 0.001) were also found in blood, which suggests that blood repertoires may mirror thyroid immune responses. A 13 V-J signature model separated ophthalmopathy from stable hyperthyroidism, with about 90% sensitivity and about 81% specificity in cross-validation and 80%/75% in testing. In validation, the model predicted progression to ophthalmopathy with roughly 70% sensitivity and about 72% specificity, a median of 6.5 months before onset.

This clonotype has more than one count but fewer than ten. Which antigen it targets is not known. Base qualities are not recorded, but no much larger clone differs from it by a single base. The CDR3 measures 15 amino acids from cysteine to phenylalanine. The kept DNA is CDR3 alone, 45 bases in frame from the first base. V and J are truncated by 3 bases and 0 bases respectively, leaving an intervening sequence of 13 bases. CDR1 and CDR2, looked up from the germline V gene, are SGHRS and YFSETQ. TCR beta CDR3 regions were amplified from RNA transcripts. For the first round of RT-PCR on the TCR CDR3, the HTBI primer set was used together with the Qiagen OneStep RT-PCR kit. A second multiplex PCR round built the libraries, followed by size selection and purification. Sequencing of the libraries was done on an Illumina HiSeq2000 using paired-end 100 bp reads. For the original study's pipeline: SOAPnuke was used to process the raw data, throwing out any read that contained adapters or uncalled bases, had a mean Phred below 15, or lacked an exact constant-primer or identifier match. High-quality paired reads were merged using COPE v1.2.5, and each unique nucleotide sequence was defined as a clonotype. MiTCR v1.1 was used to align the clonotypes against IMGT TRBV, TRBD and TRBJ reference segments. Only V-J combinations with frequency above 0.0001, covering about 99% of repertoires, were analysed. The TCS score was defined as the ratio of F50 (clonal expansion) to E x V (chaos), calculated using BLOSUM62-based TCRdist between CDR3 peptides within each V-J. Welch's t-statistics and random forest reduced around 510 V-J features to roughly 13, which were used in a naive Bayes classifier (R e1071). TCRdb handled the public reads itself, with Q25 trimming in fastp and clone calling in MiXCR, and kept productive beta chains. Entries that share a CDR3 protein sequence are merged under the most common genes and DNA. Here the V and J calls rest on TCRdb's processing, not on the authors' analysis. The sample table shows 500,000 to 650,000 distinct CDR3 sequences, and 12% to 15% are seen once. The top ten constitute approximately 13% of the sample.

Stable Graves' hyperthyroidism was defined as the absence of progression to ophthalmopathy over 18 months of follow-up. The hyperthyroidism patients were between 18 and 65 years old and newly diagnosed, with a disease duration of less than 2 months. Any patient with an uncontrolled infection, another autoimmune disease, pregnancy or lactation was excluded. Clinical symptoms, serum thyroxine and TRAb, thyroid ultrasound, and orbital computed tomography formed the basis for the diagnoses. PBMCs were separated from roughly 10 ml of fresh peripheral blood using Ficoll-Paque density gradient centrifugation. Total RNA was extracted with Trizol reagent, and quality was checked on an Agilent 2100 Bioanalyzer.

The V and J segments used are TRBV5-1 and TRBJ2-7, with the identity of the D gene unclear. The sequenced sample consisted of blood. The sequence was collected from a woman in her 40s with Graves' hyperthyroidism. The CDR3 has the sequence CASSSQWGSSYEQYF. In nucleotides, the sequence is TGCGCCAGCAGCTCTCAGTGGGGTAGCTCCTACGAGCAGTACTTC.